These T cell receptor beta chains were read from a single sample in a study of patients and donors after allogeneic stem cell transplantation. TCRdb used MiXCR to reprocess the RT-PCR reads, holding one entry per CDR3 protein. The data show under 200,000 distinct CDR3 sequences, 25% to 35% seen once. The specimen sequenced was blood, either unsorted or a sorted T cell fraction (not recorded which). These TCRs come from a human donor who was either an allogeneic HSCT recipient or a stem cell or donor lymphocyte infusion donor (not recorded which). It is not recorded whose cells these are; they may come from a transplant donor. The conserved cysteine and the conserved F or W are not part of the CDR3 here.

v_call	cdr3_aa
TRBV6-6	ASSPLNEQF
TRBV12-3/TRBV12-4	ASGSSNQPQH
TRBV19	ASSVDGPYGYT
TRBV15	ATSRDSVTTEAF
TRBV5-5	ASSLWLGTWASG
TRBV20-1	SARVQTSGYEQY
TRBV7-9	ASSLGPSTTNEKLF
TRBV5-1	ASSLRSGQPQH
TRBV6-5	ASSWGPLNIQY
TRBV7-9	ATSPEQF
TRBV7-7	ASSTGLVRAETQY
TRBV18	ASSQGQLDEQY
TRBV20-1	SAPPGLAGYEQY
TRBV7-2	ASSPDRSPLGAEAF
TRBV11-3	ASSDTSVFSTDTQY
TRBV7-9	ASSSADTQY
TRBV7-6	ASSFKGFGNEQF
TRBV20-1	SASGQGYYEQY
TRBV6-5	ASSQVQRERNEQF
TRBV3-1	ASSQLTLGDGYT
TRBV25-1	ASRRGSGRTDTQY
TRBV4-2	ASSQDPLAGVEQY
TRBV4-1	ASSPFHSGPMNTEAF
TRBV7-3	ASSLTPGSSYNEQF
TRBV29-1	SVVWLGSFKGNTIY
TRBV7-2	ASSSRGQPQH
TRBV4-2	ASSQVSGGPANYGYT
TRBV6-6	ASFRGGDQPQH
TRBV5-1	ASSPPLAGTDTQY
TRBV20-1	SATNSGRGTGELF
TRBV4-1	ASSQERVYEQY
TRBV24-1	ATSSDGSYEQY
TRBV4-3	ASSQEGTGYEQY
TRBV6-2/TRBV6-3	ASIGTGYTYEQY
TRBV24-1	ATAAGVISEQY
TRBV12-3/TRBV12-4	ASSLGLAPQETQY
TRBV27	ASRGGVYTEAF
TRBV7-8	ASSLAPGRAYNEQF
TRBV28	ASSLYPLAATGELF
TRBV18	ASSPSPTTNEKLF
TRBV20-1	SAPWTSGRAGEQY
TRBV9	ASSSSVYHGYT
TRBV5-4	ASSHWENNEQF
TRBV29-1	SVEWAEMNTEAF
TRBV7-3	ASSLLRGGSGNTIY
TRBV27	ASSRSTGQGNSPLH
TRBV4-2	ASSQAHRATSGNTIY
TRBV20-1	SAVPWRGIYEQY
TRBV20-1	SARDPEMNTEAF
TRBV20-1	SARDLASWEHNEQF
TRBV3-1	ASSSRLAGGPGNEQF
TRBV18	ASSHGGGHRGIQPQH
TRBV10-3	AISGTGGYGYT
TRBV12-3/TRBV12-4	ASSLGQGRSEQF
TRBV5-6	ASSQGLAGWVDTQY
TRBV4-3	ASSHMRSVPYNEQF
TRBV3-1	ASSQQGAKNIQY